A single TCR beta chain is shown here with its context. Antigen unknown. TCRdb reprocessed the 5' RACE reads with MiXCR, giving one entry per CDR3 protein. In the table there are roughly 58,000 distinct CDR3 sequences, roughly 20% of which are singletons. Study-level results: In terms of TCR gene usage, tumor memory CD4+ T cells clustered together with blood and lymph node memory CD4+ cells, as well as with lymph node naive CD4+ cells.

Cells sorted as Tregs were CD4+, CD25+ and CD127-/low. The sequence was obtained from a female donor with breast cancer. The source material was tumor-infiltrating Tregs sorted from the breast tumor.

The CDR3 region has the DNA TGTGCCAGCAGGGCCAGGGGGTTCTCCTACGAGCAGTACTTC. As protein: CASRARGFSYEQYF. The gene calls are TRBV12-3 or TRBV12-4 and TRBJ2-7; 7 bases line up with TRBD1. The CDR3 spans 14 residues. V shed 6 bases, J shed 0 bases, and the junction held 5 bases outside the gene matches.